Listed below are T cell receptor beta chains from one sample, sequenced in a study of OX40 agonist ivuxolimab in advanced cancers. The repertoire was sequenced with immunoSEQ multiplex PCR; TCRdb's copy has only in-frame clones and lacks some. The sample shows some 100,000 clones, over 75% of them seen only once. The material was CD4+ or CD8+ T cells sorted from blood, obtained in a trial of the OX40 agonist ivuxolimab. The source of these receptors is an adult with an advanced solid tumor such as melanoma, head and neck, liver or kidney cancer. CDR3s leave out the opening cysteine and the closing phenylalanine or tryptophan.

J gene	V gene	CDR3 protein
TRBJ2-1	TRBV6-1	AIQTGSYEQF
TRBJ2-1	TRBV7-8	ASSSRTGAGSYNEQF
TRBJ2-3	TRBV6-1	ASSRDRGGDTQY
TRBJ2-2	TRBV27	ASQWSSYTGELF
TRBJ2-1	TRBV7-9	ASSPGGFDEQF
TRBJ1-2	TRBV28	ASTGGVRGYT
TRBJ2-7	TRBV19	ASSMRGLAYEQY
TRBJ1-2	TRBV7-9	ASSRRGLVSTNYGYT
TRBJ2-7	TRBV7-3	ASSSLPGTGLYEQY
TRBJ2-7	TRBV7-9	ASRNRDTDEQY
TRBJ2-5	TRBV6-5	ASSSGRGTRETQY
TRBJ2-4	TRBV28	ASSSSGEKKNIQY
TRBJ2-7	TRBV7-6	ASSTFTGDEQY
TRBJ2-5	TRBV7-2	ASSRDRQETQY
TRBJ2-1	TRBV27	ASSFLAGGKNEQF
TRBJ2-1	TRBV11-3	ASSLVGREQF
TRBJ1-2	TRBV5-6	ASSSDGLDYGYT
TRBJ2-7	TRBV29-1	SVTRPWGERGSYEQY
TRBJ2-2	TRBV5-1	ASSLQQGGAGELF
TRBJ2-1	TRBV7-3	ASSPRPKHEQF
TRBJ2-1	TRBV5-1	ASSADSSYNEQF
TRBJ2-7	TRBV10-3	ATRGPAYEQY
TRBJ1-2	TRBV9	ASSVGGINYGYT
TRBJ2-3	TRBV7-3	ASSIGTDTQY
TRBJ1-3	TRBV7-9	ASSQMELRGNTIY
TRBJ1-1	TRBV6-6	ASSWTVNTEAF
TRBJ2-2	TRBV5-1	ASSLAGGGVWTGELF
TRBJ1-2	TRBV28	ASSWNRGRGLDT
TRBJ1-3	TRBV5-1	ASSPSTGGHSGNTIY
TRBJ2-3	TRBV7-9	ASRTRTSVTDTQY
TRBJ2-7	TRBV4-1	ARGLRNYEQY
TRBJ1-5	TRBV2	ASSAGGQATIKAQH
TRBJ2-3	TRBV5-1	ASSPGLAGGGDTQY
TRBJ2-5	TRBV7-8	ASSPTAVQETQY
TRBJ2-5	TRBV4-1	ASSQGAAGETQY
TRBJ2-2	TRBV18	ASSPPGQGSTNTGELF
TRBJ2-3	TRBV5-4	ASSSRDRTDTQY
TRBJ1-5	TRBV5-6	ASSGQGLNQPQH
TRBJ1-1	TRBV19	ASSTYSLNTEAF
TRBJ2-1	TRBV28	ASRAGPAGGNEQF
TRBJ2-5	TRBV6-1	ASRPRWGGGETQY
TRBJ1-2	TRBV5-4	ASSLMAGETNYGYT
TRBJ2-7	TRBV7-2	ASSLGGDVNEQY
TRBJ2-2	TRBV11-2	ASSPWDFDTGELF
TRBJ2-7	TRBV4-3	ASSQDYRLGGSYEQY
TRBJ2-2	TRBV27	ASSQKGLAGGVGELF
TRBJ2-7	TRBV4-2	ASSSGAISYEQY
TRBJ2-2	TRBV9	ASSVVASGNGELF
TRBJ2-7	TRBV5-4	ASSRYPAGNKYEQY